This TCR beta chain was documented in a study of OX40 agonist ivuxolimab in advanced cancers. About the study: Males comprised roughly four fifths of the group, whose mean age was roughly 64 years (range about 20 to 90).

The CDR3 contains 15 residues. Germline CDR1 reads MNHEY; CDR2 reads SMNVEV (reference sequence). V was pared by 7 bases and J by 1 base, with 13 bases between. Here immunoSEQ multiplex PCR was the method, and the copy in TCRdb shows in-frame clones only, minus some. Of about 60,000 clones in the sample, 83% were seen once. The clonotype comes from an adult with an advanced solid tumor such as melanoma, head and neck, liver or kidney cancer. The V and J genes are TRBV27 and TRBJ2-2, with D possibly being TRBD2 (5 bases). The sample was CD4+ or CD8+ T cells sorted from blood, taken in a trial of the OX40 agonist ivuxolimab. Here the CDR3 reads CASNWAGVNTGELFF. The CDR3, as DNA: TGTGCCAGCAATTGGGCCGGGGTGAACACCGGGGAGCTGTTTTTT.